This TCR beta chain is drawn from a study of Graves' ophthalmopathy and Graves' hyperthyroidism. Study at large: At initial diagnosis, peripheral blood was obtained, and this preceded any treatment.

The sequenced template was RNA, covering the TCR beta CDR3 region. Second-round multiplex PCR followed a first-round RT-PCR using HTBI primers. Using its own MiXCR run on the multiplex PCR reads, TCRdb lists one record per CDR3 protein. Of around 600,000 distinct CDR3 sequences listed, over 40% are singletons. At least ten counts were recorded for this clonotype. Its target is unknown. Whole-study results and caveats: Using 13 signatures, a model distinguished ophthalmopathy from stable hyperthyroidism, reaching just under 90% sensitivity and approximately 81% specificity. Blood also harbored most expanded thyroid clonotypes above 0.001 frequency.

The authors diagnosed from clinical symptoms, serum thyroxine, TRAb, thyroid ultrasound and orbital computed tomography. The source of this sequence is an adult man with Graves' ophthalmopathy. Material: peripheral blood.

CDR3 bases: TGCAGTGCTAGAGTTACTTACGAGCAGTACTTC. Translation gives CSARVTYEQYF. The chain couples TRBV20-1 to TRBJ2-7; D ambiguous. V gave up 1 base and J gave up 4 bases, with 5 bases separating them. The CDR3 is 11 amino acids. CDR1 DFQATT and CDR2 SNEGSKA come from the germline V gene (reference sequence).